These 2 T cell receptor beta chains came from one sample sequenced in a study of cytomegalovirus exposure and HLA in healthy donors. Both 60 Vbeta primers and 13 Jbeta primers went into the PCR. Data came from immunoSEQ multiplex PCR; TCRdb stores just in-frame clones and leaves some out. Of over 200,000 clones listed, over 65% were seen once; the top ten hold around 1.2%. The material sequenced was PBMCs. Source of these receptors: a human donor in good health.

The chain recombines TRBV27 with TRBJ2-5; D ambiguous. The CDR3 is 14 residues long. The germline CDR1 and CDR2 sequences are MNHEY and SMNVEV (reference sequence). The ends were cut back, 0 bases at V and 5 bases at J, with 10 bases in the middle. The CDR3 DNA reads as TGTGCCAGCAGTTTATCGGAGCCTGTTGAGACCCAGTACTTC. Amino acid sequence: CASSLSEPVETQYF.

This chain connects TRBV27 to TRBJ2-7; TRBD2 might be the D (5 bases). Trimming removed 3 bases from V and 0 bases from J, with 12 bases in between. The germline V gene has CDR1 MNHEY and CDR2 SMNVEV (reference sequence). This CDR3 is built from 15 residues. For the CDR3, the DNA is TGTGCCAGCAGTTTCGGACTCCCAAGCTCCTACGAGCAGTACTTC. This sequence encodes CASSFGLPSSYEQYF.